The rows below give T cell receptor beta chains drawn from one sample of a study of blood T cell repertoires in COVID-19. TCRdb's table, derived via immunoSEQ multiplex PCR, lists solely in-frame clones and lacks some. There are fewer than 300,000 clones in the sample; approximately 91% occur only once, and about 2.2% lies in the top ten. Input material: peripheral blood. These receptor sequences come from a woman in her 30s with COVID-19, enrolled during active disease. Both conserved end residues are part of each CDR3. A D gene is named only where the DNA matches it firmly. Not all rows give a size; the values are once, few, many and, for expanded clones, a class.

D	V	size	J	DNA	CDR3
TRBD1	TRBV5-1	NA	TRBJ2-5	TGCGCCAGCAGCTTTACAGGGGGCTCGGAGACCCAGTACTTC	CASSFTGGSETQYF
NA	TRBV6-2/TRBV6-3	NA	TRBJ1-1	TGTGCCAGCAGTTACTCGAGGGCCCTGTTGGAAGCTTTCTTT	CASSYSRALLEAFF
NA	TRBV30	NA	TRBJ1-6	TGTGCCTGGAGTTTTCCAACAGGGTGGAGAATGGACTCACCCCTCCACTTT	CAWSFPTGWRMDSPLHF
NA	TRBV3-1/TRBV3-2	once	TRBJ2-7	TGTGCCAGCAGCCCCCCCCTGAACAGGGCCTACGAGCAGTACTTC	CASSPPLNRAYEQYF
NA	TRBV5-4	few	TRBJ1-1	TGTGCCAGCAGCTTTTCACAAAACACTGAAGCTTTCTTT	CASSFSQNTEAFF
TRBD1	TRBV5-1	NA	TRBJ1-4	TGCGCCAGCAGCCCGGCGAAAGGGGGACAGGGCGAAAAACTGTTTTTT	CASSPAKGGQGEKLFF
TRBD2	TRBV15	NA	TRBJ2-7	TGTGCCACCAGCAGAGATCTTGGCGGGAGCTACGAGCAGTACTTC	CATSRDLGGSYEQYF
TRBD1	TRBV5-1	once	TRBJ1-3	TGCGCCAGCAGCGGGGGACAGGGGGCCCACTCTGGAAACACCATATATTTT	CASSGGQGAHSGNTIYF
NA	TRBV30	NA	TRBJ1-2	TGTGCCTGGAGCAACGACAGATATGGCTACACCTTC	CAWSNDRYGYTF
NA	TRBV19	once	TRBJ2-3	TGTGCCTCCTCACGGCTAGCGCGCACAGATACGCAGTATTTT	CASSRLARTDTQYF